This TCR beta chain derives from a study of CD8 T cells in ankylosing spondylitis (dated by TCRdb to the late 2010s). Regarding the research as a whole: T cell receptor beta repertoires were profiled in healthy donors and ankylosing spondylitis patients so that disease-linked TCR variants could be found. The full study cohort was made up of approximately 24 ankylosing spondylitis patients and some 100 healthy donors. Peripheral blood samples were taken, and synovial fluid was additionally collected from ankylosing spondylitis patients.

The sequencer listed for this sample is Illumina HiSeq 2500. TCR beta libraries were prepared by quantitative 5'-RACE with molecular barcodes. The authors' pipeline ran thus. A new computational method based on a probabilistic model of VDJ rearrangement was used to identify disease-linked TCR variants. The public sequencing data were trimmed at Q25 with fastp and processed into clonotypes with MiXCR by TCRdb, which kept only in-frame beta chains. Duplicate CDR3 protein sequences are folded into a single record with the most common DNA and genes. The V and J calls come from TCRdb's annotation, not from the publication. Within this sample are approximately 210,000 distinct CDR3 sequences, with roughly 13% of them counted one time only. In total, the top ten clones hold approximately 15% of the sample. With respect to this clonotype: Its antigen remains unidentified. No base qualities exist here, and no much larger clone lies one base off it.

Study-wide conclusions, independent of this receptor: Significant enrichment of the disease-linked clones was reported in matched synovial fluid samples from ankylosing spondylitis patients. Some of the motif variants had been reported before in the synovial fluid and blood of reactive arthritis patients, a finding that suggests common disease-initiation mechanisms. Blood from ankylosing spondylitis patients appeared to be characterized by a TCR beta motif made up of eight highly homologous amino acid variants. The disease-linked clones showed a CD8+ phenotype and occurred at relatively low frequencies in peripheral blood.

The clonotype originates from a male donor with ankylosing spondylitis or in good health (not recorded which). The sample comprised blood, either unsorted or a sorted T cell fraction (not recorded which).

The DNA sequence reads TGTGCCAGCAGCTTCCCGGGACGGAGCTCCTACGAGCAGTACTTC. Translated, it reads CASSFPGRSSYEQYF. This chain joins TRBV7-9 to TRBJ2-7; the D assignment is uncertain and may be TRBD1 or TRBD2, with 5 bases supporting each. The CDR3 holds 15 amino acids from the cysteine to the phenylalanine. The DNA shown is the 45-base CDR3, in frame from base 1. A distance of 12 bases separates the germline ends of V and J, which lose 3 bases and 0 bases respectively. CDR1 and CDR2 are read off the germline V gene (reference sequence) as SEHNR and FQNEAQ. With the portions outside the CDR3 filled from the reference TRBV7-9 and TRBJ2-7 genes, the complete variable region becomes DTGVSQNPRHKITKRGQNVTFRCDPISEHNRLYWYRQTLGQGPEFLTYFQNEAQLEKSRLLSDRFSAERPKGSFSTLEIQRTEQGDSAMYLCASSFPGRSSYEQYFGPGTRLTVT.